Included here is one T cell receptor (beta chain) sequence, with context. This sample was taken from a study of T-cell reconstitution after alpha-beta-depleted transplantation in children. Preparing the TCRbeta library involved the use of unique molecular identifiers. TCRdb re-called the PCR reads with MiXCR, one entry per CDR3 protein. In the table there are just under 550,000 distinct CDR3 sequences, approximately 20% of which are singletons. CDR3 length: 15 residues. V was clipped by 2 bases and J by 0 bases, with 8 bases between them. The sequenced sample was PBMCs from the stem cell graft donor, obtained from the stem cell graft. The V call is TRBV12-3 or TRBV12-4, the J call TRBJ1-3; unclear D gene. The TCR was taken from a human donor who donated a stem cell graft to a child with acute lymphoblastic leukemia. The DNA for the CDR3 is TGTGCCAGCAGTTTAAACACTTACTCTGGAAACACCATATATTTT. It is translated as CASSLNTYSGNTIYF.